This TCR beta chain is from a study of graft-versus-host responses after intestinal transplantation. As concerns this clone: Its antigen is still unknown.

TCRdb's copy holds only in-frame clones and misses some; the assay was immunoSEQ multiplex PCR. Of 30,000 or so clones in the sample, about four fifths were seen once. CDR3 size: 15 residues. V lost 2 bases to trimming and J lost 3 bases, with 11 bases between them. Germline values: CDR1 SGHAT, CDR2 FQNNGV. This rearrangement joins TRBV11-2 to TRBJ2-1; D possibly corresponds to TRBD2 (6 bases). The sequence came from a human donor who received an intestinal transplant. The sample in question was unstimulated CD8+ T cells sorted from spleen or lymph node cells, obtained before intestinal transplant. The CDR3 reads CASSLREYDYNEQFF. DNA for the CDR3: TGTGCCAGCAGCTTACGGGAGTATGACTACAATGAGCAGTTCTTC.